Listed here are 28 T cell receptor beta chains from one sample, sequenced in a study of cytomegalovirus exposure and HLA in healthy donors. Researchers ran the PCR with 60 Vbeta and 13 Jbeta primers. Only in-frame clones appear in the TCRdb table, and some are missing; sequencing was by immunoSEQ multiplex PCR. Among approximately 110,000 clones listed, roughly 76% were seen once. Sequenced input: PBMCs. The receptors shown here come from a young man in good health and CMV-seropositive.

In DNA, the CDR3 is TGTGCCAGCACCCTACTGGCGGGGGGCTACACCTTC. Encoded protein: CASTLLAGGYTF. This chain connects TRBV28 to TRBJ1-2; no reliable D call. V gave up 7 bases and J gave up 8 bases, with 14 bases separating them. The CDR3 contains 12 residues. Germline lookup yields CDR1 MDHEN and CDR2 SYDVKM.

The chain carries TRBV7-9 and TRBJ2-1; 8 bases match TRBD2. The V segment lost 1 base and the J segment 3 bases; nucleotides outside the gene matches: 8. Per the germline V gene, CDR1 is SEHNR and CDR2 is FQNEAQ (reference sequence). The CDR3 has 17 residues. This CDR3 is CASSLEGRGAFYNEQFF. The CDR3, as DNA: TGTGCCAGCAGCTTAGAAGGGCGGGGGGCTTTCTACAATGAGCAGTTCTTC.

The V gene is TRBV5-4, the J gene TRBJ1-2; no clear D. The CDR3 runs 13 residues. V dropped 4 bases and J dropped 2 bases, with 9 bases sitting between them. CDR1 and CDR2 (germline): SGHNT, YYREEE (reference sequence). The CDR3 sequence: CASSPQINYGYTF. In nucleotides, the CDR3 is TGTGCCAGCAGCCCCCAGATCAACTATGGCTACACCTTC.

The CDR3 spells CASSLDRATYEQYF. The CDR3 bases are TGTGCCAGCTCACTGGACAGGGCAACCTACGAGCAGTACTTC. This chain uses TRBV18 with TRBJ2-7; 8 bases are shared with TRBD1. Germline V gene data show CDR1 as KGHSH and CDR2 as LQKENI. Trimming at V came to 4 bases and at J to 2 bases, leaving 4 bases not matched to a gene. The CDR3 loop spans 14 amino acids. Using reference TRBV18 and TRBJ2-7 for the parts outside the CDR3, the full variable domain is NAGVMQNPRHLVRRRGQEARLRCSPMKGHSHVYWYRQLPEEGLKFMVYLQKENIIDESGMPKERFSAEFPKEGPSILRIQQVVRGDSAAYFCASSLDRATYEQYFGPGTRLTVT.

This chain joins TRBV6-6 and TRBJ2-3; D possibly corresponds to TRBD1 (5 bases). Per the germline V gene, CDR1 is MNHNY and CDR2 is SVGAGI (reference sequence). Trimming took off 5 bases at V and 4 bases at J, with 13 bases between the two ends. The CDR3 contains 14 residues. CDR3: CASSLRALPDTQYF. The CDR3, as DNA: TGTGCCAGCAGTCTCAGGGCTCTCCCAGATACGCAGTATTTT.

This rearrangement joins TRBV5-1 to TRBJ2-2, with TRBD1 matching 9 bases. This CDR3 is 15 amino acids long. Germline lookup yields CDR1 SGHRS and CDR2 YFSETQ. The ends lost 4 bases at V and 3 bases at J; junction bases unmatched: 4. CDR3 sequence (DNA): TGCGCCAGCAGCCCTGGGACAGGGTACACCGGGGAGCTGTTTTTT. Translating gives CASSPGTGYTGELFF.

The genes are TRBV7-8 and TRBJ1-5; 7 bases agree with TRBD1. This CDR3 comprises 12 residues. The trim removed 5 bases at V and 8 bases at J, leaving 3 bases unmatched. The germline CDR1 and CDR2 sequences are SGHVS and FQNEAQ. This CDR3 is CASSARGEPQHF. The DNA of the CDR3 is TGTGCCAGCAGCGCCAGGGGGGAGCCCCAGCATTTT.

The chain is built from TRBV7-2 and TRBJ2-1; D perhaps matches TRBD1 (5 bases). The germline gives CDR1 SGHTA, CDR2 FQGNSA. The CDR3 runs to 15 residues. The V end was cut by 0 bases, the J end by 7 bases, with 13 bases between. The CDR3 reads CASSLAVRGTNEQFF. In DNA form, the CDR3 reads TGTGCCAGCAGCTTAGCGGTAAGGGGTACGAATGAGCAGTTCTTC.

V usage is TRBV7-8 and J usage is TRBJ1-1, with D possibly TRBD1 on 6 matching bases. The CDR3 extends over 13 amino acids. Germline V CDR1 and CDR2: SGHVS, FQNEAQ. Trimming took off 5 bases at V and 3 bases at J, with 10 bases between the two ends. As DNA, the CDR3 is TGTGCCAGCAGCCGCCACAGGGACACTGAAGCTTTCTTT. Translating gives CASSRHRDTEAFF.

The chain is built from TRBV4-3 and TRBJ1-5; D remains ambiguous. Germline-derived CDR1 and CDR2 are LGHNA and YSLEER. Between the trimmed V and J ends, which lost 3 bases and 2 bases, there was a span of 8 bases. The CDR3 is made up of 14 amino acids. The CDR3 spells CASSQTWGNQPQHF. In DNA form, the CDR3 reads TGCGCCAGCAGCCAGACATGGGGCAATCAGCCCCAGCATTTT.

The rearrangement uses TRBV7-8 and TRBJ2-2, with D maybe TRBD2 (7 bases). Trimming stripped 4 bases from V and 5 bases from J, with 17 bases between. Germline V gives CDR1 SGHVS, CDR2 FQNEAQ. The CDR3 runs 16 residues. CDR3: CASSSSGRGMTGELFF. CDR3 nucleotide sequence: TGTGCCAGCAGCTCAAGTGGGAGGGGGATGACCGGGGAGCTGTTTTTT. Variable domain in full (rest from reference TRBV7-8 and TRBJ2-2): GAGVSQSPRYKVAKRGQDVALRCDPISGHVSLFWYQQALGQGPEFLTYFQNEAQLDKSGLPSDRFFAERPEGSVSTLKIQRTQQEDSAVYLCASSSSGRGMTGELFFGEGSRLTVL.

The V and J genes are TRBV29-1 and TRBJ2-7; 9 bases are a match to TRBD2. Germline CDR1 is SQVTM and CDR2 is ANQGSEA. The CDR3 contains 15 residues. Trimming removed 4 bases from V and 1 base from J; junction bases left unmatched: 8. For the CDR3, the DNA is TGCAGCGTTGTTAGCGGGGGAACCATGTCCTACGAGCAGTACTTC. It yields the protein CSVVSGGTMSYEQYF.

The V and J genes are TRBV28 and TRBJ1-5; D remains ambiguous. The CDR3 has 15 amino acids. V was cut by 3 bases and J by 1 base, with 10 bases left in between. Germline-derived CDR1 and CDR2 are MDHEN and SYDVKM. The CDR3 loop reads CASSFLLGSNQPQHF. The CDR3, as DNA: TGTGCCAGCAGTTTCTTACTGGGCAGCAATCAGCCCCAGCATTTT.

This sequence joins TRBV5-8 and TRBJ2-1, with TRBD2 matching 7 bases. Germline lookup yields CDR1 SGHTS and CDR2 YDEGEE. The CDR3 length is 15 residues. V was pared by 4 bases and J by 0 bases, with 4 bases of the junction left unmatched. The CDR3 bases are TGTGCCAGCAGCCTCCGGGGGGTCTCCTACAATGAGCAGTTCTTC. Translated, it gives CASSLRGVSYNEQFF.

The count of this clone is one. The rearrangement joins TRBV6-4 to TRBJ2-6, with D perhaps matching TRBD1 (6 bases). The CDR3 length is 15 residues. V was shortened by 11 bases and J by 0 bases, with 14 bases between the two germline ends. The germline CDR1 and CDR2 sequences are MRHNA and SNTAGT. CDR3 sequence (DNA): TGTGCCGTCCTGTCGGGACACTCTGGGGCCAACGTCCTGACTTTC. It translates to CAVLSGHSGANVLTF.

The V and J genes are TRBV5-4 and TRBJ2-7; D remains unclear. Trimming removed 4 bases from V and 2 bases from J, with 13 bases in between. This CDR3 is 14 amino acids long. The V gene's germline CDR1 is SGHNT and CDR2 YYREEE (reference sequence). The CDR3 sequence: CASSGAGPPYEQYF. The CDR3 DNA follows: TGTGCCAGCAGCGGTGCTGGGCCTCCCTACGAGCAGTACTTC.

The gene calls are TRBV5-8 and TRBJ2-3; D might be TRBD1 (5 bases). This CDR3 contains 13 residues. V shed 0 bases and J shed 3 bases, with 5 bases lying between them. Per germline, CDR1 SGHTS and CDR2 YDEGEE. CDR3 DNA sequence: TGTGCCAGCAGCTTGGGGACAACAGATACGCAGTATTTT. Its protein product is CASSLGTTDTQYF.

J is TRBJ2-1 and V is TRBV2; TRBD1 agrees at 10 bases. This CDR3 has 15 residues. V trimming: 7 bases; J trimming: 12 bases; junction bases outside the gene matches: 15. Germline lookup yields CDR1 SNHLY and CDR2 FYNNEI. CDR3: CASIPGQGSWGGQFF. CDR3 bases: TGTGCCAGCATTCCGGGACAGGGGTCCTGGGGGGGGCAGTTCTTC.

The chain's CDR3 is CASSVGQGGDEQFF. The CDR3 coding sequence is TGTGCCAGCAGCGTAGGACAGGGGGGGGATGAGCAGTTCTTC. The V and J genes are TRBV9 and TRBJ2-1; TRBD1 agrees at 9 bases. Trimming at V came to 0 bases and at J to 8 bases, leaving 3 bases not matched to a gene. Germline V gives CDR1 SGDLS, CDR2 YYNGEE. This CDR3 comprises 14 residues.

The chain is built from TRBV11-2 and TRBJ2-7; 8 bases line up with TRBD1. The junction had 12 bases not matched to a gene; V was cut back by 6 bases and J by 5 bases. The CDR3 runs 15 residues. Per the germline V gene, CDR1 is SGHAT and CDR2 is FQNNGV. CDR3 loop: CASRPRQGRLHEQYF. CDR3 bases: TGTGCCAGCAGACCTAGACAGGGGCGACTCCACGAGCAGTACTTC.

The J gene is TRBJ2-5, the V gene TRBV5-1, with 8 positions matching TRBD2. This CDR3 comprises 15 residues. The V gene's germline CDR1 is SGHRS and CDR2 YFSETQ. Trimming cost V 4 bases and J 4 bases; bases outside gene matches: 9. The CDR3 sequence is CASSPGSGGPETQYF. The DNA of the CDR3 is TGCGCCAGCAGCCCTGGATCGGGAGGGCCAGAGACCCAGTACTTC.

CDR3 amino acids: CASSEVSGGSFQETQYF. DNA for the CDR3: TGTGCCAGCAGTGAAGTTAGCGGGGGTTCCTTCCAAGAGACCCAGTACTTC. This chain joins TRBV2 and TRBJ2-5; 9 nucleotides agree with TRBD2. The germline gives CDR1 SNHLY, CDR2 FYNNEI. This CDR3 region has 17 residues. V dropped 1 base and J dropped 1; count of bases not matched to a gene: 7.

CDR3 amino acids: CAWADRGFYGYTF. Written as DNA, the CDR3 is TGTGCCTGGGCAGACAGGGGATTCTATGGCTACACCTTC. The chain carries TRBV30 and TRBJ1-2, with 8 positions matching TRBD1. With V trimmed by 5 bases and J by 4 bases, 6 bases remained unmatched. From germline, CDR1 is GTSNPN and CDR2 SVGIG (reference sequence). The CDR3 contains 13 residues.

This clone was seen once. The V and J genes are TRBV4-1 and TRBJ2-5, with D possibly matching TRBD1 (6 bases). The CDR3 has 14 residues. The germline V gene encodes CDR1 MGHRA and CDR2 YSYEKL. The V end was cut by 8 bases, the J end by 5 bases, with 18 bases between. The CDR3 nucleotides read TGCGCCAGCGGCAAAGGTGGGGGCCTGGAGACCCAGTACTTC. Protein sequence: CASGKGGGLETQYF.

CDR3 nucleotides: TGTGCCAGCAGCTTTGGCAGGGCGGCCTACGAGCAGTACTTC. As protein: CASSFGRAAYEQYF. The chain employs TRBV5-6 and TRBJ2-7; the D gene is possibly TRBD1 (5 bases). Trimming shortened V by 2 bases and J by 2 bases, and 11 bases separated the two germline ends. Germline V lookup: CDR1 SGHDT, CDR2 YYEEEE. This CDR3 is 14 amino acids long. Full variable domain (outside the CDR3, taken from reference TRBV5-6 and TRBJ2-7): DAGVTQSPTHLIKTRGQQVTLRCSPKSGHDTVSWYQQALGQGPQFIFQYYEEEERQRGNFPDRFSGHQFPNYSSELNVNALLLGDSALYLCASSFGRAAYEQYFGPGTRLTVT.

This clone was counted a single time. The V and J genes are TRBV7-2 and TRBJ2-7; D perhaps matches TRBD1 (6 bases). Germline CDR1 reads SGHTA; CDR2 reads FQGNSA. The germline V and J ends were trimmed by 2 bases and 3 bases, with 11 bases remaining between them. The CDR3 loop spans 14 amino acids. The CDR3 reads CASSLNPGDYEQYF. The CDR3 nucleotides read TGTGCCAGCAGCTTAAATCCAGGGGACTACGAGCAGTACTTC. Supplemented by reference TRBV7-2 and TRBJ2-7, the full variable domain reads GAGVSQSPSNKVTEKGKDVELRCDPISGHTALYWYRQSLGQGLEFLIYFQGNSAPDKSGLPSDRFSAERTGGSVSTLTIQRTQQEDSAVYLCASSLNPGDYEQYFGPGTRLTVT.

This clone was picked up one time. This rearrangement joins TRBV6-5 to TRBJ1-4; 7 nucleotides match TRBD1. Germline V gene data show CDR1 as MNHEY and CDR2 as SVGAGI. The CDR3 has 13 amino acids. The V and J ends lost 2 bases and 10 bases, in that order; junction bases with no gene match: 4. CDR3 amino acids: CASSYRGLGKLFF. The DNA of the CDR3 is TGTGCCAGCAGTTACAGGGGGCTGGGAAAACTGTTTTTT.

The chain joins TRBV5-4 to TRBJ2-1, with 8 positions matching TRBD2. The J segment lost 4 bases and the V segment lost 4 bases, leaving 4 bases of the junction unmatched. CDR3 length: 14 residues. Per the germline V gene, CDR1 is SGHNT and CDR2 is YYREEE (reference sequence). The CDR3 loop reads CASSPAGGYNEQFF. The CDR3 bases are TGTGCCAGCAGCCCCGCGGGGGGATACAATGAGCAGTTCTTC.